These 15 T cell receptor beta chains were sequenced from one sample in a study of shared clonotypes between healthy human individuals. Data came from immunoSEQ multiplex PCR; TCRdb stores just in-frame clones and leaves some out. This table holds around 1.9 million clones, around 93% found once. It was CD45RO-negative cells, positively selected for CCR7, that made up naive CD8 cells, with terminally differentiated effector memory CD45RA+ cells excluded. Sequenced material: naive CD8+ T cells from PBMCs. Receptor source: a man younger than 35 in good health. Some clones in this sample may be carry-over from other donors' samples.

The rearrangement uses TRBV5-6 and TRBJ2-7; the match to TRBD1 covers 9 bases. CDR1 SGHDT and CDR2 YYEEEE come from the germline V gene. The V gene end was trimmed by 4 bases and the J gene end by 4 bases; junction bases not matched to a gene: 9. The CDR3 contains 15 residues. The CDR3 here is CASSPTGGTLYEQYF. The CDR3 nucleotides are TGTGCCAGCAGCCCGACAGGGGGAACCCTATACGAGCAGTACTTC. The full variable domain, with the rest looked up from reference TRBV5-6 and TRBJ2-7, is DAGVTQSPTHLIKTRGQQVTLRCSPKSGHDTVSWYQQALGQGPQFIFQYYEEEERQRGNFPDRFSGHQFPNYSSELNVNALLLGDSALYLCASSPTGGTLYEQYFGPGTRLTVT.

The chain combines TRBV9 with TRBJ1-2; D perhaps matches TRBD1 (5 bases). This CDR3 is 16 amino acids long. V lost 3 bases and J 0 bases, leaving 15 bases between the germline ends. Germline V lookup: CDR1 SGDLS, CDR2 YYNGEE. CDR3: CASSADPGPANYGYTF. CDR3 bases: TGTGCCAGCAGCGCTGACCCGGGACCCGCTAACTATGGCTACACCTTC.

A word on this clone: This specimen includes other DNA sequences encoding the same CDR3. The V and J genes are TRBV28 and TRBJ2-1; 7 bases align to TRBD2. CDR1 and CDR2 from the germline V gene are MDHEN and SYDVKM. V was pared by 4 bases and J by 2 bases, with 8 bases of the junction left unmatched. This CDR3 has 16 amino acids. The CDR3 nucleotides read TGTGCCAGCAGTTCCCCCCGGGAGGCTACCTACAATGAGCAGTTCTTC. Translation: CASSSPREATYNEQFF.

The V call is TRBV27, the J call TRBJ2-6; 10 bases match TRBD1. V lost 5 bases, J lost 0 bases, and 4 bases stayed unmatched. The V gene's germline CDR1 is MNHEY and CDR2 SMNVEV (reference sequence). The CDR3 extends over 17 amino acids. The CDR3 DNA is TGTGCCAGCAGTGTGACAGGGGGCCCCTCTGGGGCCAACGTCCTGACTTTC. As protein: CASSVTGGPSGANVLTF.

The chain carries TRBV7-9 and TRBJ2-2; D uncertain. CDR1 and CDR2 (germline): SEHNR, FQNEAQ (reference sequence). This CDR3 spans 16 amino acids. V lost 5 bases to trimming and J lost 3 bases, with 16 bases between them. CDR3 loop: CASSPRRRRDTGELFF. The CDR3 DNA sequence: TGTGCCAGCAGCCCGAGGCGGAGAAGGGACACCGGGGAGCTGTTTTTT. The full variable domain, its missing parts supplied by reference TRBV7-9 and TRBJ2-2, is DTGVSQNPRHKITKRGQNVTFRCDPISEHNRLYWYRQTLGQGPEFLTYFQNEAQLEKSRLLSDRFSAERPKGSFSTLEIQRTEQGDSAMYLCASSPRRRRDTGELFFGEGSRLTVL.

This chain connects TRBV7-9 to TRBJ2-5; 12 bases match TRBD2. Per germline, CDR1 SEHNR and CDR2 FQNEAQ (reference sequence). The CDR3 length is 16 residues. Trimming took 5 bases from V and 5 from J; bases not matched to a gene: 9. In nucleotides, the CDR3 is TGTGCCAGCAGCCCTCCTAGCGGGAGGGCCGCCGAGACCCAGTACTTC. Its translation is CASSPPSGRAAETQYF.

V is TRBV7-6 and J is TRBJ1-1, with D uncertain. The CDR3 sequence is 14 residues long. CDR1 SGHVS and CDR2 FNYEAQ come from the germline V gene. The V end lost 6 bases, the J end lost 4 bases, and 15 bases lay between the germline ends. Here the CDR3 reads CASSQNRGLTEAFF. The CDR3 nucleotides read TGTGCCAGCAGTCAAAATCGAGGGCTCACTGAAGCTTTCTTT.

This chain connects TRBV28 to TRBJ2-2, with no clear D. This CDR3 region has 15 residues. Trimming took 2 bases from V and 1 from J, leaving 8 bases between them. The germline gives CDR1 MDHEN, CDR2 SYDVKM. The CDR3 sequence: CASSLIAENTGELFF. CDR3 nucleotide sequence: TGTGCCAGCAGTTTAATCGCCGAGAACACCGGGGAGCTGTTTTTT.

With regard to this clone: This sample includes further DNA sequences coding for the same CDR3. The chain has TRBV9 and TRBJ2-1; 9 bases are a match to TRBD1. The CDR3 consists of 15 residues. The V gene's germline CDR1 is SGDLS and CDR2 YYNGEE. J gave up 0 bases and V 5 bases, and 3 bases lay outside the gene matches. The DNA for the CDR3 is TGTGCCAGCAGTGCGACAGGGGGCTCCTACAATGAGCAGTTCTTC. Its translation is CASSATGGSYNEQFF. Complete variable domain (other parts from reference TRBV9 and TRBJ2-1): DSGVTQTPKHLITATGQRVTLRCSPRSGDLSVYWYQQSLDQGLQFLIQYYNGEERAKGNILERFSAQQFPDLHSELNLSSLELGDSALYFCASSATGGSYNEQFFGPGTRLTVL.

Points on this clone: The sample has other DNA sequences that encode this CDR3 too. The chain uses TRBV9 and TRBJ2-7; D gene ambiguous. V lost 3 bases and J lost 0, with 4 bases in between. CDR1 SGDLS and CDR2 YYNGEE come from the germline V gene. The CDR3 covers 12 residues. Here the CDR3 DNA reads TGTGCCAGCAGCGGGCCCTCCTACGAGCAGTACTTC. It codes for CASSGPSYEQYF.

About this clone: Other DNA sequences in the sample encode the same CDR3. The genes are TRBV19 and TRBJ2-1; 11 bases align to TRBD2. V lost 4 bases to trimming and J lost 4 bases; unmatched junction nucleotides: 3. The V gene's germline CDR1 is LNHDA and CDR2 SQIVND (reference sequence). The CDR3 loop spans 15 amino acids. The CDR3 sequence is CASSTGTSGYNEQFF. CDR3 coding DNA: TGTGCCAGTAGTACGGGGACTAGCGGTTACAATGAGCAGTTCTTC.

V and J are TRBV10-3 and TRBJ2-7; D could derive from TRBD1 or TRBD2 (5 bases each). Germline V gene data show CDR1 as ENHRY and CDR2 as SYGVKD. CDR3 length: 15 residues. V lost 5 bases to trimming and J lost 0 bases, with 14 bases between them. This chain's CDR3 is CAISSRGPSSYEQYF. The DNA for the CDR3 is TGTGCCATCAGTTCCCGGGGCCCAAGCTCCTACGAGCAGTACTTC.

The chain employs TRBV21-1 and TRBJ2-3; TRBD1, as called in the table, went unchecked against the DNA. TRBV21-1 is an annotated pseudogene. This CDR3 comprises 17 residues. The CDR3 loop reads CASSSPQATPSTDTQYF. The CDR3 DNA reads TGTGCCAGCAGCTCTCCACAGGCCACCCCGAGCACAGATACGCAGTATTTT.

CDR3 DNA sequence: TGTGCCAGCAGTTACTCAACATTACAGAACACTGAAGCTTTCTTT. Amino acids: CASSYSTLQNTEAFF. The V gene is TRBV6-5, the J gene TRBJ1-1; no definite D call. The germline V gene has CDR1 MNHEY and CDR2 SVGAGI. This CDR3 region has 15 residues. The V gene lost 0 bases and the J gene lost 1 base, with 9 bases spanning the gap.

CDR3 sequence: CASSLSNAGDGYTF. CDR3 nucleotide sequence: TGTGCCAGCAGTTTATCGAACGCAGGGGACGGCTACACCTTC. The V gene is TRBV27, the J gene TRBJ1-2, with D perhaps matching TRBD1 (6 bases). The V end lost 0 bases, the J end lost 8 bases, and 13 bases lay between the germline ends. CDR3 length: 14 residues. The germline gives CDR1 MNHEY, CDR2 SMNVEV (reference sequence).